This entry lists 29 T cell receptor beta chains sequenced from one sample in a study of cytomegalovirus exposure and HLA in healthy donors. The PCR was carried out with 60 Vbeta primers and 13 Jbeta primers. Sequencing was performed with immunoSEQ multiplex PCR; in TCRdb, only in-frame clones are kept and a portion is missing. Recorded for this sample: 150,000 or so clones. Source material: PBMCs. The receptors were sampled from a woman in her thirties or forties in good health and CMV-seropositive.

This rearrangement joins TRBV28 to TRBJ2-2; TRBD2 is a possible D gene (5 bases). Germline CDR1 is MDHEN and CDR2 is SYDVKM. The V gene lost 6 bases and the J gene lost 6 bases, with 11 bases spanning the gap. This CDR3 is built from 13 residues. The CDR3 sequence: CASRTLVSGELFF. DNA of the CDR3: TGTGCCAGCAGGACACTAGTATCCGGGGAGCTGTTTTTT.

The CDR3 protein is CASSLREQYF. CDR3 nucleotide sequence: TGTGCCAGCAGCTTGCGTGAGCAGTACTTC. V is TRBV5-7 and J is TRBJ2-7; no reliable D call. TRBV5-7 falls under the ORF class, with uncertain function. This CDR3 has 10 residues. V was shortened by 1 base and J by 7 bases, with 3 bases between the two germline ends.

V gene TRBV28 combines with J gene TRBJ1-1; 7 nucleotides match TRBD1. With V trimmed by 6 bases and J by 1 base, 5 bases remained unmatched. The CDR3 runs to 14 residues. Per the germline V gene, CDR1 is MDHEN and CDR2 is SYDVKM. The CDR3 sequence is CASSPGTANTEAFF. The CDR3 nucleotides are TGTGCCAGCAGCCCTGGGACAGCGAACACTGAAGCTTTCTTT.

CDR3 loop: CASSVGRAEVSGANVLTF. The CDR3 nucleotides are TGTGCCAGCAGCGTAGGGAGGGCGGAAGTCTCTGGGGCCAACGTCCTGACTTTC. The V call is TRBV9, the J call TRBJ2-6, with D perhaps TRBD2 (6 bases). The CDR3 is 18 amino acids. Germline assignment: CDR1 SGDLS and CDR2 YYNGEE. V lost 0 bases and J 0 bases, leaving 13 bases between the germline ends.

The chain joins TRBV5-1 to TRBJ2-2; tentative D call: TRBD1 (6 bases). Germline loops: CDR1 SGHRS, CDR2 YFSETQ. This CDR3 contains 17 residues. The V end was cut by 4 bases, the J end by 2 bases, with 18 bases between. Here the CDR3 DNA reads TGCGCCAGCAGCGGGACCCCCAGGGGATTTAACACCGGGGAGCTGTTTTTT. The encoded protein is CASSGTPRGFNTGELFF.

The chain joins TRBV5-4 to TRBJ2-1; 8 bases are a match to TRBD2. Germline loops: CDR1 SGHNT, CDR2 YYREEE (reference sequence). The CDR3 extends over 16 amino acids. V shed 4 bases and J 4 bases; nucleotides not matched to a gene: 10. The CDR3 DNA is TGTGCCAGCAGCCCGAGGACGGGAGGGCCTTACAATGAGCAGTTCTTC. This gives the protein CASSPRTGGPYNEQFF. Together with reference TRBV5-4 and TRBJ2-1, the CDR3 gives the full variable domain: ETGVTQSPTHLIKTRGQQVTLRCSSQSGHNTVSWYQQALGQGPQFIFQYYREEENGRGNFPPRFSGLQFPNYSSELNVNALELDDSALYLCASSPRTGGPYNEQFFGPGTRLTVL.

The V gene is TRBV2, the J gene TRBJ2-4; 16 bases match TRBD2. V gave up 6 bases and J gave up 0 bases; unmatched junction bases: 5. CDR3 length: 18 residues. In germline, CDR1 is SNHLY, CDR2 FYNNEI. The CDR3 here is CASRPGTSGRGAKNIQYF. The CDR3 region has the DNA TGTGCCAGCAGACCAGGGACTAGCGGGAGGGGAGCCAAAAACATTCAGTACTTC.

V is TRBV6-6 and J is TRBJ2-5; D may be TRBD1 (6 bases). The V and J ends lost 10 bases and 2 bases respectively, with 17 bases between them. The CDR3 loop spans 14 amino acids. The germline V gene has CDR1 MNHNY and CDR2 SVGAGI (reference sequence). The CDR3 here is CATQLRTEQETQYF. The DNA of the CDR3 is TGTGCCACCCAACTGCGGACAGAACAAGAGACCCAGTACTTC.

V gene TRBV30 combines with J gene TRBJ2-7; possible D gene TRBD2, 6 bases. This CDR3 is 14 amino acids long. The V gene's germline CDR1 is GTSNPN and CDR2 SVGIG (reference sequence). V was shortened by 4 bases and J by 2 bases, with 15 bases between the two germline ends. CDR3 in amino acids: CAWTPPSGAYEQYF. CDR3 bases: TGTGCCTGGACACCTCCCTCGGGGGCCTACGAGCAGTACTTC.

The chain links TRBV5-4 to TRBJ2-7; 9 nucleotides agree with TRBD2. This CDR3 region has 15 residues. V lost 0 bases and J lost 2; bases outside the gene matches: 3. Germline V CDR1 and CDR2: SGHNT, YYREEE (reference sequence). The CDR3 bases are TGTGCCAGCAGCTTGGCCGGCGGGAGGGCCTACGAGCAGTACTTC. This codes for CASSLAGGRAYEQYF.

The J gene is TRBJ1-2, the V gene TRBV15, with 7 bases identical to TRBD1. The CDR3 has 13 amino acids. The germline CDR1 and CDR2 sequences are LNHNV and YYDKDF (reference sequence). The J segment lost 4 bases and the V segment lost 5 bases, leaving 4 bases of the junction unmatched. Written as DNA, the CDR3 is TGTGCCACCAGCGGACACAGGGGCTATGGCTACACCTTC. It specifies CATSGHRGYGYTF.

The CDR3 protein is CASSIGEREKLFF. The CDR3 DNA is TGTGCCAGTAGTATCGGTGAGAGGGAAAAACTGTTTTTT. This sequence joins TRBV19 and TRBJ1-4, with D unresolved. This CDR3 has 13 amino acids. Germline CDR1 and CDR2: LNHDA and SQIVND (reference sequence). The V gene lost 3 bases and the J gene lost 8 bases, with 10 bases spanning the gap.

The chain links TRBV7-9 to TRBJ2-5; tentatively, D is TRBD1 (6 bases). CDR1 and CDR2 from the germline V gene are SEHNR and FQNEAQ (reference sequence). The length of the CDR3 is 16 residues. V was clipped by 1 base and J by 4 bases, with 16 bases between them. CDR3 in amino acids: CASSLGTGRGGETQYF. In nucleotides, the CDR3 is TGTGCCAGCAGCTTAGGAACAGGCAGGGGTGGAGAGACCCAGTACTTC.

This chain's CDR3 is CATSKSTGGYEQYF. For the CDR3, the DNA is TGTGCCACCAGCAAATCCACAGGGGGCTACGAGCAGTACTTC. The chain joins TRBV15 to TRBJ2-7; TRBD1 matches 8 bases. With 4 bases clipped from V and 3 bases from J, the junction kept 5 bases outside the gene matches. Germline assignment: CDR1 LNHNV and CDR2 YYDKDF (reference sequence). The CDR3 runs 14 residues. Full variable domain (outside the CDR3, taken from reference TRBV15 and TRBJ2-7): DAMVIQNPRYQVTQFGKPVTLSCSQTLNHNVMYWYQQKSSQAPKLLFHYYDKDFNNEADTPDNFQSRRPNTSFCFLDIRSPGLGDTAMYLCATSKSTGGYEQYFGPGTRLTVT.

J is TRBJ2-1 and V is TRBV7-9; TRBD2 aligns across 9 bases. Germline V gene data show CDR1 as SEHNR and CDR2 as FQNEAQ (reference sequence). The CDR3 has 16 residues. V shed 3 bases and J 6 bases; nucleotides not matched to a gene: 9. CDR3 region: CASSLIPGLASNEQFF. CDR3 DNA: TGTGCCAGCAGCTTGATACCGGGACTAGCCTCCAATGAGCAGTTCTTC.

V is TRBV18 and J is TRBJ1-2, with D possibly matching TRBD1 (6 bases). The CDR3 covers 13 residues. CDR1 KGHSH and CDR2 LQKENI come from the germline V gene. The ends were cut back, 2 bases at V and 6 bases at J, with 10 bases in the middle. The CDR3 DNA reads TGTGCCAGCTCACCAGGGGCAGGGGATGGCTACACCTTC. Amino acids: CASSPGAGDGYTF.

The rearrangement uses TRBV15 and TRBJ2-2, with D maybe TRBD2 (5 bases). CDR3 length equals 17 residues. CDR1 is LNHNV and CDR2 is YYDKDF in the germline V gene (reference sequence). V was clipped by 7 bases and J by 2 bases, with 20 bases between them. The CDR3 DNA reads TGTGCCACCACACCCCCTAGAGGGCCCTTCAACACCGGGGAGCTGTTTTTT. This codes for CATTPPRGPFNTGELFF.

The genes are TRBV11-2 and TRBJ2-5, with a possible D match to TRBD2 (6 bases). CDR1 and CDR2 (germline): SGHAT, FQNNGV. The CDR3 contains 13 residues. Trimming cost V 4 bases and J 7 bases, with 13 bases left between them. The CDR3 nucleotides read TGTGCCAGCAGCTCAGAACGGGGAGGGACCCAGTACTTC. Its protein is CASSSERGGTQYF.

The chain employs TRBV5-1 and TRBJ1-3; D unresolved. Deletions cut 4 bases from V and 2 bases from J, with 10 bases between. The CDR3 contains 14 residues. CDR1 is SGHRS, CDR2 YFSETQ, per germline. The CDR3 sequence: CASSLTSTGNTIYF. The CDR3 DNA sequence: TGCGCCAGCAGCCTCACGAGCACTGGAAACACCATATATTTT.

The chain has TRBV14 and TRBJ2-5, with 8 positions matching TRBD1. Germline V gives CDR1 SGHDN, CDR2 FVKESK. This CDR3 region has 15 residues. The junction had 8 bases not matched to a gene; V was cut back by 3 bases and J by 5 bases. CDR3 DNA: TGTGCCAGCAGCCACCCGACAGGGGTAGGGGAGACCCAGTACTTC. Protein product: CASSHPTGVGETQYF.

The chain employs TRBV6-6 and TRBJ2-7, with D possibly being TRBD1 (7 bases). The germline gives CDR1 MNHNY, CDR2 SVGAGI (reference sequence). Trimming removed 2 bases from V and 4 bases from J, with 15 bases in between. CDR3 size: 15 residues. CDR3 protein: CASSYNSQGGYEQYF. Here the CDR3 DNA reads TGTGCCAGCAGTTACAATTCCCAGGGGGGTTACGAGCAGTACTTC.

The chain carries TRBV6-1 and TRBJ2-7; TRBD1 aligns across 8 bases. V shed 9 bases, J shed 7 bases, and the junction held 11 bases outside the gene matches. Germline V gives CDR1 MNHNS, CDR2 SASEGT. This CDR3 comprises 13 residues. The CDR3 sequence is CASRDRPLGEQYF. As DNA, the CDR3 is TGTGCCAGTAGGGACAGGCCGTTAGGGGAGCAGTACTTC.

This chain joins TRBV6-6 and TRBJ2-7; D is uncertain. CDR1 is MNHNY and CDR2 is SVGAGI in the germline V gene (reference sequence). The CDR3 runs to 13 residues. Trimming took off 4 bases at V and 3 bases at J, with 10 bases between the two ends. CDR3 DNA: TGTGCCAGCAGTTCCCTACCGGGCTACGAGCAGTACTTC. Translation gives CASSSLPGYEQYF.

V gene TRBV6-5 combines with J gene TRBJ2-1, with 8 bases aligning to TRBD2. The germline V gene encodes CDR1 MNHEY and CDR2 SVGAGI. The CDR3 is 14 residues long. The V segment lost 7 bases and the J segment 5 bases; nucleotides outside the gene matches: 7. This chain's CDR3 is CASTLSGMNNEQFF. Here the CDR3 DNA reads TGTGCCAGCACTCTTAGCGGGATGAACAATGAGCAGTTCTTC.

This chain uses TRBV5-1 with TRBJ2-1; 8 bases align to TRBD1. The CDR3 spans 14 residues. Germline trimming cut 5 bases from V and 4 bases from J; bases unmatched to any gene: 5. Per the germline V gene, CDR1 is SGHRS and CDR2 is YFSETQ. CDR3 sequence: CASSSDRVYNEQFF. The DNA of the CDR3 is TGCGCCAGCAGTTCGGACAGGGTGTACAATGAGCAGTTCTTC. The full variable domain, rest sourced from reference TRBV5-1 and TRBJ2-1, is KAGVTQTPRYLIKTRGQQVTLSCSPISGHRSVSWYQQTPGQGLQFLFEYFSETQRNKGNFPGRFSGRQFSNSRSEMNVSTLELGDSALYLCASSSDRVYNEQFFGPGTRLTVL.

The chain employs TRBV5-6 and TRBJ2-1, with TRBD2 matching over 7 bases. The CDR3 is made up of 12 amino acids. Losses at the gene ends were 3 bases for V and 14 bases for J; bases not matched to a gene: 8. CDR1 is SGHDT and CDR2 is YYEEEE in the germline V gene. CDR3 amino acids: CASSWEGQPKFF. The CDR3 nucleotides read TGTGCCAGCAGCTGGGAGGGGCAGCCGAAGTTCTTC. The full variable domain, its missing parts supplied by reference TRBV5-6 and TRBJ2-1, is DAGVTQSPTHLIKTRGQQVTLRCSPKSGHDTVSWYQQALGQGPQFIFQYYEEEERQRGNFPDRFSGHQFPNYSSELNVNALLLGDSALYLCASSWEGQPKFFGPGTRLTVL.

The V gene is TRBV6-6, the J gene TRBJ1-2, with D possibly matching TRBD1 (5 bases). Germline loops: CDR1 MNHNY, CDR2 SVGAGI (reference sequence). Trimming shortened V by 7 bases and J by 8 bases, and 17 bases separated the two germline ends. The CDR3 consists of 13 residues. The CDR3 sequence: CASTPVGEGGYTF. The CDR3 region has the DNA TGTGCCAGCACCCCCGTTGGGGAGGGGGGCTACACCTTC.

In DNA, the CDR3 is TGTGCCACCAGCGGAGGGGGAAGGGGCCGGGCCAACGTCCTGACTTTC. It codes for CATSGGGRGRANVLTF. The V gene is TRBV15, the J gene TRBJ2-6, with D perhaps given as TRBD1 or TRBD2 (6 bases each). CDR1 is LNHNV, CDR2 YYDKDF, per germline (reference sequence). V lost 5 bases and J lost 5, with 16 bases in between. This CDR3 contains 16 residues.

The CDR3 coding sequence is TGTGCCAGCAGCGCCGGGACAGCCAGCAATCAGCCCCAGCATTTT. Its translation is CASSAGTASNQPQHF. The J gene is TRBJ1-5, the V gene TRBV5-6, with 7 bases lining up with TRBD1. J gave up 1 base and V 4 bases, and 5 bases lay outside the gene matches. The CDR3 spans 15 residues. Per germline, CDR1 SGHDT and CDR2 YYEEEE. The full variable domain, in which reference TRBV5-6 and TRBJ1-5 provide the parts outside the CDR3, is DAGVTQSPTHLIKTRGQQVTLRCSPKSGHDTVSWYQQALGQGPQFIFQYYEEEERQRGNFPDRFSGHQFPNYSSELNVNALLLGDSALYLCASSAGTASNQPQHFGDGTRLSIL.